These 30 T cell receptor beta chains were all obtained from the same sample, sequenced in a study of cytomegalovirus exposure and HLA in healthy donors. In the PCR, 60 Vbeta and 13 Jbeta primers were used. Produced via immunoSEQ multiplex PCR; TCRdb's table is partial and in-frame only. This table has about 85,000 clones, over 75% appearing once. Sequenced sample: PBMCs. The receptors derive from a boy younger than 18 in good health and CMV-seronegative.

The J gene is TRBJ1-5, the V gene TRBV2, with a tentative D call TRBD1 (5 bases). The CDR3 length is 14 residues. The V gene's germline CDR1 is SNHLY and CDR2 FYNNEI. V lost 5 bases and J lost 4, with 12 bases in between. CDR3 residues: CASSPGAMNQPQHF. In DNA, the CDR3 is TGTGCCAGCAGTCCTGGGGCGATGAATCAGCCCCAGCATTTT.

V is TRBV27 and J is TRBJ1-2; D uncertain. The V gene's germline CDR1 is MNHEY and CDR2 SMNVEV (reference sequence). V lost 3 bases and J lost 3, with 8 bases in between. The CDR3 extends over 13 amino acids. CDR3 DNA: TGTGCCAGCAGTTTGACTAAGTACTATGGCTACACCTTC. Translated: CASSLTKYYGYTF.

This chain joins TRBV29-1 and TRBJ1-2, with a weak D call TRBD1 (6 bases). Germline V gene data show CDR1 as SQVTM and CDR2 as ANQGSEA. There are 16 residues in the CDR3. V gave up 6 bases and J gave up 5 bases, with 25 bases separating them. CDR3: CSVHGGGAYKEYGYTF. DNA for the CDR3: TGCAGCGTCCACGGCGGGGGGGCATACAAGGAGTATGGCTACACCTTC. Full variable domain (outside the CDR3, taken from reference TRBV29-1 and TRBJ1-2): SAVISQKPSRDICQRGTSLTIQCQVDSQVTMMFWYRQQPGQSLTLIATANQGSEATYESGFVIDKFPISRPNLTFSTLTVSNMSPEDSSIYLCSVHGGGAYKEYGYTFGSGTRLTVV.

The table lists this clone with a few counts. This chain joins TRBV28 and TRBJ2-1, with 7 bases identical to TRBD1. V gave up 6 bases and J gave up 0 bases; unmatched junction bases: 5. The CDR3 runs 15 residues. Per germline, CDR1 MDHEN and CDR2 SYDVKM. CDR3 DNA: TGTGCCAGCAGAAAAGGGGGCTACTCCTACAATGAGCAGTTCTTC. It encodes CASRKGGYSYNEQFF. Together with reference TRBV28 and TRBJ2-1, the CDR3 gives the full variable domain: DVKVTQSSRYLVKRTGEKVFLECVQDMDHENMFWYRQDPGLGLRLIYFSYDVKMKEKGDIPEGYSVSREKKERFSLILESASTNQTSMYLCASRKGGYSYNEQFFGPGTRLTVL.

This sequence joins TRBV2 and TRBJ1-5; 10 bases line up with TRBD1. With V trimmed by 10 bases and J by 4 bases, 7 bases remained unmatched. The length of the CDR3 is 14 residues. The germline V gene encodes CDR1 SNHLY and CDR2 FYNNEI. In DNA form, the CDR3 reads TGTGCCACCTCGGGACAGGGGTTTAATCAGCCCCAGCATTTT. Translated, it gives CATSGQGFNQPQHF.

This chain uses TRBV29-1 with TRBJ1-1; D is uncertain. CDR3 length: 12 amino acids. Germline V gene lookup returns CDR1 SQVTM and CDR2 ANQGSEA. V was pared by 5 bases and J by 1 base, with 8 bases between. The DNA for the CDR3 is TGCAGCGTTTCCGAGCGGAACACTGAAGCTTTCTTT. Encoded protein: CSVSERNTEAFF.

This clone was seen more than once but under ten times. The chain employs TRBV7-9 and TRBJ2-5; no clear D gene. The J call may not be correct, given that the DNA end is closer to TRBJ2-7. This CDR3 is built from 13 residues. The germline V gene encodes CDR1 SEHNR and CDR2 FQNEAQ (reference sequence). The DNA of the CDR3 is TGTGCCAGCAGCTTAGTTCCAGGCTACGAGCAGTACTTC. The encoded protein is CASSLVPGYEQYF.

The chain employs TRBV2 and TRBJ2-1, with D possibly matching TRBD1 (7 bases). Trimming cost V 6 bases and J 8 bases, with 11 bases left between them. This CDR3 is built from 12 residues. CDR1 and CDR2 from the germline V gene are SNHLY and FYNNEI. CDR3 loop: CASRQGTYEQFF. In DNA, the CDR3 is TGTGCCAGCAGACAGGGGACTTATGAGCAGTTCTTC.

Here the CDR3 reads CASSLGTGGNQPQHF. CDR3 sequence (DNA): TGTGCCAGCAGCTTAGGGACAGGGGGCAATCAGCCCCAGCATTTT. V and J are TRBV7-9 and TRBJ1-5; 9 bases match TRBD1. Germline V gene sequence: CDR1 SEHNR, CDR2 FQNEAQ (reference sequence). Trimming cost V 1 base and J 2 bases; bases outside gene matches: 0. There are 15 residues in the CDR3.

The gene calls are TRBV28 and TRBJ1-2; maybe TRBD1 (5 bases). V gave up 2 bases and J gave up 5 bases, with 9 bases separating them. Germline CDR1 MDHEN, CDR2 SYDVKM. The CDR3 is 13 amino acids. For the CDR3, the DNA is TGTGCCAGCAGTTTAAGGGGAAGGTATGGCTACACCTTC. It encodes CASSLRGRYGYTF.

The CDR3 loop reads CASRRAGGNGYTF. The CDR3, as DNA: TGTGCCAGCAGGCGGGCGGGTGGCAATGGCTACACCTTC. The gene calls are TRBV28 and TRBJ1-2; no reliable D call. With 6 bases removed from V and 6 bases from J, the gap between germline ends came to 14 bases. Germline V gives CDR1 MDHEN, CDR2 SYDVKM. The CDR3 is 13 amino acids.

Written as DNA, the CDR3 is TGCGCCAGCAGCCCTACTCTAGCGGGAGAAGGCGAGCAGTACTTC. This translates into CASSPTLAGEGEQYF. The V gene is TRBV5-1, the J gene TRBJ2-7; 10 positions match TRBD2. Germline values: CDR1 SGHRS, CDR2 YFSETQ. The CDR3 has 15 residues. V dropped 4 bases and J dropped 6; count of bases not matched to a gene: 10.

This rearrangement joins TRBV4-1 to TRBJ1-4, with D possibly matching TRBD1 (5 bases). V was cut by 1 base and J by 4 bases, with 13 bases left in between. The V gene's germline CDR1 is MGHRA and CDR2 YSYEKL. The CDR3 loop spans 16 amino acids. In nucleotides, the CDR3 is TGCGCCAGCAGCCAAGCGGGGGGTCAGTATAATGAAAAACTGTTTTTT. This sequence encodes CASSQAGGQYNEKLFF.

This rearrangement joins TRBV2 to TRBJ2-7; tentatively, D is TRBD1 (7 bases). The CDR3 is 14 residues long. The V and J ends lost 5 bases and 9 bases respectively, with 20 bases between them. The germline V gene has CDR1 SNHLY and CDR2 FYNNEI. As DNA, the CDR3 is TGTGCCAGCAGTTTAGGACAGGCAGAGGGGGGGCAGTACTTC. Translating gives CASSLGQAEGGQYF.

Note on this clone: Sequence at one end of the junction differs from germline and may be a read error. The identical CDR3 is also encoded by other nucleotide sequences in the sample. The gene calls are TRBV9 and TRBJ1-2; perhaps TRBD1 as D (6 bases). The V gene's germline CDR1 is SGDLS and CDR2 YYNGEE. CDR3 size: 10 residues. The CDR3 sequence: CASSGRDKRF. The CDR3 DNA is TGTGCCAGCAGCGGCCGGGACAAGCGGTTC.

The rearrangement joins TRBV4-3 to TRBJ1-5, with TRBD1 matching 8 bases. Germline assignment: CDR1 LGHNA and CDR2 YSLEER. CDR3 length equals 19 residues. The trim removed 4 bases at V and 1 base at J, leaving 15 bases unmatched. This CDR3 reads CASSPWTGSPRRSNQPQHF. The CDR3 DNA is TGCGCCAGCAGCCCCTGGACAGGGAGCCCCCGTAGAAGCAATCAGCCCCAGCATTTT.

V gene TRBV7-2 combines with J gene TRBJ1-3; D unclear. CDR3 size: 15 residues. Per germline, CDR1 SGHTA and CDR2 FQGNSA. The V end was cut by 6 bases, the J end by 1 base, with 13 bases between. The chain's CDR3 is CASRGGLISGNTIYF. The CDR3 DNA reads as TGTGCCAGCAGGGGAGGGCTAATATCTGGAAACACCATATATTTT. Drawing the rest from reference TRBV7-2 and TRBJ1-3, the complete variable domain is GAGVSQSPSNKVTEKGKDVELRCDPISGHTALYWYRQSLGQGLEFLIYFQGNSAPDKSGLPSDRFSAERTGGSVSTLTIQRTQQEDSAVYLCASRGGLISGNTIYFGEGSWLTVV.

The chain carries TRBV5-6 and TRBJ2-7; tentatively, D is TRBD2 (5 bases). Per germline, CDR1 SGHDT and CDR2 YYEEEE. CDR3 length equals 13 residues. Trimming removed 3 bases from V and 0 bases from J, with 7 bases in between. The CDR3 loop is CASSSGNSYEQYF. The DNA of the CDR3 is TGTGCCAGCAGCTCGGGGAACTCCTACGAGCAGTACTTC. Complete variable domain (other parts from reference TRBV5-6 and TRBJ2-7): DAGVTQSPTHLIKTRGQQVTLRCSPKSGHDTVSWYQQALGQGPQFIFQYYEEEERQRGNFPDRFSGHQFPNYSSELNVNALLLGDSALYLCASSSGNSYEQYFGPGTRLTVT.

V usage is TRBV4-1 and J usage is TRBJ2-1; 10 nucleotides line up with TRBD2. Germline trimming cut 4 bases from V and 6 bases from J; bases unmatched to any gene: 6. This CDR3 comprises 15 residues. Germline V gene lookup returns CDR1 MGHRA and CDR2 YSYEKL. The CDR3 DNA reads as TGCGCCAGCAGCCCCTTGGGGACTAGCGCCAATGAGCAGTTCTTC. This translates into CASSPLGTSANEQFF.

V and J are TRBV29-1 and TRBJ1-2; 10 positions agree with TRBD1. Germline values: CDR1 SQVTM, CDR2 ANQGSEA. The CDR3 runs 13 residues. The trim removed 1 base at V and 4 bases at J, leaving 0 bases unmatched. The CDR3 DNA reads as TGCAGCGTTGAAGGACAGGGGGCCTATGGCTACACCTTC. Protein sequence: CSVEGQGAYGYTF.

J is TRBJ1-4 and V is TRBV7-9, with D possibly TRBD1 on 6 matching bases. Trimming took 8 bases from V and 5 from J, leaving 18 bases between them. CDR1 and CDR2 from the germline V gene are SEHNR and FQNEAQ (reference sequence). The CDR3 runs 15 residues. CDR3 sequence (DNA): TGTGCCAGCGGGACAAGGGGAGGGGTGAATGAAAAACTGTTTTTT. This gives the protein CASGTRGGVNEKLFF.

V gene TRBV7-9 combines with J gene TRBJ1-5; possible D gene TRBD1, 6 bases. The CDR3 contains 14 residues. V lost 2 bases, J lost 3 bases, and 8 bases lay in between. Germline loops: CDR1 SEHNR, CDR2 FQNEAQ (reference sequence). In nucleotides, the CDR3 is TGTGCCAGCAGCTTAACAGGGTACAATCAGCCCCAGCATTTT. Translation gives CASSLTGYNQPQHF.

The V and J genes are TRBV4-2 and TRBJ1-5; possible D gene TRBD1, 5 bases. The V end lost 2 bases, the J end lost 1 base, and 9 bases lay between the germline ends. Germline-derived CDR1 and CDR2 are LGHNA and YNFKEQ. This CDR3 comprises 15 residues. CDR3 amino acids: CASSQQGGSNQPQHF. The DNA for the CDR3 is TGTGCCAGCAGCCAACAGGGCGGAAGCAATCAGCCCCAGCATTTT.

This chain connects TRBV15 to TRBJ1-4; D is undetermined. The V and J ends lost 0 bases and 7 bases respectively, with 12 bases between them. The CDR3 has 15 amino acids. The V gene's germline CDR1 is LNHNV and CDR2 YYDKDF (reference sequence). The CDR3 here is CATSRDRAGGEKLFF. As DNA, the CDR3 is TGTGCCACCAGCAGAGATCGGGCGGGTGGTGAAAAACTGTTTTTT.

In its sample, this clone was seen once. V usage is TRBV5-4 and J usage is TRBJ1-1, with D possibly matching TRBD1 (5 bases). Germline lookup yields CDR1 SGHNT and CDR2 YYREEE (reference sequence). The CDR3 spans 14 residues. Trimming removed 3 bases at V and 3 bases at J, with 12 bases between. The DNA for the CDR3 is TGTGCCAGCAGCTGGGGGGGTTCGGACACTGAAGCTTTCTTT. It yields the protein CASSWGGSDTEAFF. The entire variable domain, with the rest obtained from reference TRBV5-4 and TRBJ1-1, is as follows: ETGVTQSPTHLIKTRGQQVTLRCSSQSGHNTVSWYQQALGQGPQFIFQYYREEENGRGNFPPRFSGLQFPNYSSELNVNALELDDSALYLCASSWGGSDTEAFFGQGTRLTVV.

The J gene is TRBJ1-1, the V gene TRBV29-1; 7 bases line up with TRBD1. The trim removed 6 bases at V and 0 bases at J, leaving 4 bases unmatched. This CDR3 is 13 amino acids long. Germline values: CDR1 SQVTM, CDR2 ANQGSEA. CDR3 bases: TGCAGCGTCTGGACAGGAATGAACACTGAAGCTTTCTTT. It specifies CSVWTGMNTEAFF.

This chain joins TRBV4-3 and TRBJ1-5; D possibly corresponds to TRBD1 (5 bases). This CDR3 region has 16 residues. Trimming pared 0 bases from V and 0 bases from J, leaving 9 bases between. CDR1 LGHNA and CDR2 YSLEER come from the germline V gene. In DNA form, the CDR3 reads TGCGCCAGCAGCCAAGACAGGGTCAGTAGCAATCAGCCCCAGCATTTT. The encoded protein is CASSQDRVSSNQPQHF.

The chain couples TRBV7-6 to TRBJ2-1, with a possible D match to TRBD1 (6 bases). Trimming left V 1 base short and J 7 bases short, with 14 bases between. The CDR3 totals 15 residues. Germline loops: CDR1 SGHVS, CDR2 FNYEAQ. In DNA form, the CDR3 reads TGTGCCAGCAGCTTAGAAAGACAGGTGGGGAATGAGCAGTTCTTC. Its translation is CASSLERQVGNEQFF. The variable domain in full, with the rest retrieved from reference TRBV7-6 and TRBJ2-1, is GAGVSQSPRYKVTKRGQDVALRCDPISGHVSLYWYRQALGQGPEFLTYFNYEAQQDKSGLPNDRFSAERPEGSISTLTIQRTEQRDSAMYRCASSLERQVGNEQFFGPGTRLTVL.

This clone came up once. The genes are TRBV29-1 and TRBJ1-4; tentatively, D is TRBD1 (5 bases). The CDR3 covers 12 residues. Germline V gives CDR1 SQVTM, CDR2 ANQGSEA. With 7 bases removed from V and 6 bases from J, the gap between germline ends came to 12 bases. The CDR3 bases are TGCAGCGCCCAGGGTTATGATGAAAAACTGTTTTTT. Protein: CSAQGYDEKLFF.

The CDR3 reads CASSQVGLEDTQYF. The CDR3 coding sequence is TGCGCCAGCAGCCAAGTCGGTTTAGAAGATACGCAGTATTTT. The V gene is TRBV4-3, the J gene TRBJ2-3; no clear D gene. The CDR3 is made up of 14 amino acids. Germline V lookup: CDR1 LGHNA, CDR2 YSLEER. Trimming stripped 1 base from V and 5 bases from J, with 10 bases between.